This T cell receptor beta chain was sequenced in a study of shared clonotypes between healthy human individuals. Libraries were prepared by immunoSEQ multiplex PCR; TCRdb keeps only in-frame clonotypes and omits some of them. The table lists some 1 million clones, about 76% of them singletons, with 1.4% in the top ten. Points on this clone: Its antigen is not known.

Study results and caveats: Among non-shared clonotypes, generation probabilities were lower than among those shared by all four donors.

The sample was memory CD4+ T cells sorted from blood. The subset is: CD45RA-negative fraction. The source is a man between 18 and 35 years old in good health.

The CDR3 nucleotides are TGTGCCAGCATATCGGAGGGATATGAAAAACTGTTTTTT. The encoded protein is CASISEGYEKLFF. This chain joins TRBV6-1 and TRBJ1-4; D call uncertain. Germline V gene sequence: CDR1 MNHNS, CDR2 SASEGT. CDR3 length: 13 residues. V lost 7 bases and J 6 bases, leaving 12 bases between the germline ends.